The rows below give T cell receptor beta chains drawn from one sample of a study of T cell clones after liver transplantation. Produced via immunoSEQ multiplex PCR; TCRdb's table is partial and in-frame only. Of tens of thousands of clones listed, around two thirds are singletons. This material consisted of CD4+ T cells from blood, taken at the approximately 16-month timepoint. The receptors derive from a human patient who received a liver transplant. Certain T cells may be donor cells from the graft. Both conserved end residues are part of each CDR3. D genes are given only for firm matches. Not every row has a clone size; where given, it reads once, few, many or a size class.

>13|TRBV29-1|.|.|TRBJ2-1
CSVEPPWGGEQFF
TGCAGCGTTGAGCCCCCATGGGGTGGGGAGCAGTTCTTC
>16|TRBV10-3|.|TRBD2|TRBJ2-3
CAISESSSGATDTQYF
TGTGCCATCAGTGAGTCTTCTAGCGGGGCCACAGATACGCAGTATTTT
>15|TRBV7-9|.|TRBD2|TRBJ2-1
CASSQGLAENNEQFF
TGTGCCAGCAGCCAGGGACTAGCGGAAAACAATGAGCAGTTCTTC
>12|TRBV10-3|.|TRBD1|TRBJ1-2
CAISPTGYGYTF
TGTGCCATCAGCCCGACAGGGTATGGCTACACCTTC
>15|TRBV7-6|.|TRBD1|TRBJ2-7
CASSLDDRGRDEQYF
TGTGCCAGCAGCTTAGACGACAGGGGGCGAGACGAGCAGTACTTC
>12|TRBV30|.|.|TRBJ1-1
CAWAGGPRGAFF
TGTGCCTGGGCGGGGGGTCCCCGGGGGGCTTTCTTT
>14|TRBV29-1|.|TRBD1|TRBJ1-3
CSVEVGTDGNTIYF
TGCAGCGTTGAAGTGGGGACAGACGGAAACACCATATATTTT
>14|TRBV5-1|.|.|TRBJ2-2
CASRFTGNTGELFF
TGCGCCAGCCGATTCACGGGGAACACCGGGGAGCTGTTTTTT
>13|TRBV15|.|.|TRBJ2-2
CATKTGNTGELFF
TGTGCCACTAAGACAGGGAACACCGGGGAGCTGTTTTTT
>15|TRBV5-1|many|.|TRBJ2-2
CASSLAAEGTGELFF
TGCGCCAGCAGCTTGGCGGCGGAGGGCACCGGGGAGCTGTTTTTT
>16|TRBV5-1|.|TRBD1|TRBJ1-1
CASSLRQGGPETEAFF
TGCGCCAGCAGCTTACGACAGGGAGGACCAGAAACTGAAGCTTTCTTT
>12|TRBV28|once|.|TRBJ1-1
CASRWGGTEAFF
TGTGCCAGCAGATGGGGGGGCACTGAAGCTTTCTTT
>15|TRBV27|.|.|TRBJ2-7
CASSYLSQGTYEQYF
TGTGCCAGCAGTTACCTCTCACAGGGAACCTACGAGCAGTACTTC
>14|TRBV4-3|.|TRBD1|TRBJ1-2
CASSQVPRGQGYTF
TGCGCCAGCAGCCAAGTTCCCAGGGGACAGGGCTACACCTTC
>14|TRBV28|few|.|TRBJ1-2
CASSPFSRLVGYTF
TGTGCCAGCAGTCCCTTTTCCAGGCTGGTGGGCTACACCTTC
>17|TRBV19|.|TRBD1|TRBJ1-5
CASSIVVVGTGGQPQHF
TGTGCCAGTAGTATAGTGGTGGTCGGGACAGGGGGCCAGCCCCAGCATTTT
>12|TRBV7-2|.|TRBD2|TRBJ2-1
CASSRSGSEQFF
TGTGCCAGCAGCCGTAGCGGGAGTGAGCAGTTCTTC
>14|TRBV4-2|.|.|TRBJ1-3
CASSSGVLGNTIYF
TGTGCCAGCTCTTCAGGTGTACTTGGAAACACCATATATTTT
>15|TRBV28|.|.|TRBJ2-6
CASSFASRGANVLTF
TGTGCCAGCAGTTTCGCCAGCAGAGGGGCCAACGTCCTGACTTTC
>18|TRBV2|few|.|TRBJ2-1
CASSETGWGNDPYNEQFF
TGTGCCAGCAGTGAGACTGGGTGGGGGAACGATCCTTACAATGAGCAGTTCTTC
>12|TRBV28|.|.|TRBJ1-1
CASSLSRTEAFF
TGTGCCAGCAGTTTGTCGAGGACTGAAGCTTTCTTT
>13|TRBV9|once|.|TRBJ2-1
CASSFRVSNEQFF
TGTGCCAGCAGCTTCAGGGTGAGCAATGAGCAGTTCTTC